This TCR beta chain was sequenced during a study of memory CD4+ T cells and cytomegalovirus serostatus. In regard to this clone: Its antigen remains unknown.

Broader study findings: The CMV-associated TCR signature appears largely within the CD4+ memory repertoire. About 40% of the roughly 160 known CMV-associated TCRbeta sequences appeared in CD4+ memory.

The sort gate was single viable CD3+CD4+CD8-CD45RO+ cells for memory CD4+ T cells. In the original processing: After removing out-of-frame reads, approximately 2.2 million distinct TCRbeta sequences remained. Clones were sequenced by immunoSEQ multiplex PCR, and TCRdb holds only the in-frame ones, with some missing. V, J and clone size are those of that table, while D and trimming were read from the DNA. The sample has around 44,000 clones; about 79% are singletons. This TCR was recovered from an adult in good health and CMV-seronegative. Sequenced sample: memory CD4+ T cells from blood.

The CDR3 nucleotides read TGTGCCAGCATCCAAGGTGCCACCTTCGGAAACACCATATATTTT. Translation gives CASIQGATFGNTIYF. This chain joins TRBV28 and TRBJ1-3; D is uncertain. This CDR3 has 15 amino acids. Germline loops: CDR1 MDHEN, CDR2 SYDVKM. V lost 7 bases, J lost 4 bases, and 17 bases lay in between.